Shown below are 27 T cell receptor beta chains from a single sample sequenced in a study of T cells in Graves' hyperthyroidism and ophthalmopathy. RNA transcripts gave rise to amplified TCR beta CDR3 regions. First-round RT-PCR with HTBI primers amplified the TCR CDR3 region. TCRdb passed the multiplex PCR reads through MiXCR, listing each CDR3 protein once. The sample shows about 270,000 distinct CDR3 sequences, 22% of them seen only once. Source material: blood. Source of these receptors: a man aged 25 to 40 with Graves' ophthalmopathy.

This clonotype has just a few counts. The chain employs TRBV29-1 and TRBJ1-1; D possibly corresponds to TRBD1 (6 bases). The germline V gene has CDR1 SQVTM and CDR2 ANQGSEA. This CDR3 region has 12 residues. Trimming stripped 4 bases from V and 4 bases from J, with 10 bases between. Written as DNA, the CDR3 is TGCAGCGTTGCCGGACAGTTCACTGAAGCTTTCTTT. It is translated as CSVAGQFTEAFF.

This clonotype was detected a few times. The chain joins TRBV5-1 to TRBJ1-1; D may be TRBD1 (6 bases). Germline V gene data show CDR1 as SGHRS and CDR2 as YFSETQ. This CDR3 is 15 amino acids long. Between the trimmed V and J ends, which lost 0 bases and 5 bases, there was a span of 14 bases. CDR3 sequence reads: CASSLVGGLRTEAFF. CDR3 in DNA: TGCGCCAGCAGCTTGGTCGGGGGGCTGCGGACTGAAGCTTTCTTT.

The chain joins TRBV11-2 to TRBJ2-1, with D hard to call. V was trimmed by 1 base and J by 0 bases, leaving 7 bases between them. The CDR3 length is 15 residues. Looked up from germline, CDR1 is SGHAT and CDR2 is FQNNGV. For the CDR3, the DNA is TGTGCCAGCAGCTTAGTTCTAGACTCCTACAATGAGCAGTTCTTC. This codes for CASSLVLDSYNEQFF.

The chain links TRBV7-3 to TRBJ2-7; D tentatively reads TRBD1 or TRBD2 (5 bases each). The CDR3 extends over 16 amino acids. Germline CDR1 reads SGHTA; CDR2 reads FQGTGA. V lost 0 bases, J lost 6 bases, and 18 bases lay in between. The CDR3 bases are TGTGCCAGCAGCTTAACGGGCGGCGCGAGGGGTTCCGAGCAGTACTTC. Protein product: CASSLTGGARGSEQYF.

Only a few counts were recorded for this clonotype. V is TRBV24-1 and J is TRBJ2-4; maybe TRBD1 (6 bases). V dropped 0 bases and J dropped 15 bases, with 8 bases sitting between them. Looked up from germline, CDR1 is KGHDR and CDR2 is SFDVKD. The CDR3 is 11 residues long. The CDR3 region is CATSDLQGWYF. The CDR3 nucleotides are TGTGCCACCAGTGATTTGCAGGGGTGGTACTTC.

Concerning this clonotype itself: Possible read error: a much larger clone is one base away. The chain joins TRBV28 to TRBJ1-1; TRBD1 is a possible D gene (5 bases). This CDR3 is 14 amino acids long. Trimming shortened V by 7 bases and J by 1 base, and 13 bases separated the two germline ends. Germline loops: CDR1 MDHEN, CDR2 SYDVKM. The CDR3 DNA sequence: TGTGCCAGCATCAAGGCAGGGAGGAACACTGAAGCTTTCTTT. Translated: CASIKAGRNTEAFF. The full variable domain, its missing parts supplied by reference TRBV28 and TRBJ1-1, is DVKVTQSSRYLVKRTGEKVFLECVQDMDHENMFWYRQDPGLGLRLIYFSYDVKMKEKGDIPEGYSVSREKKERFSLILESASTNQTSMYLCASIKAGRNTEAFFGQGTRLTVV.

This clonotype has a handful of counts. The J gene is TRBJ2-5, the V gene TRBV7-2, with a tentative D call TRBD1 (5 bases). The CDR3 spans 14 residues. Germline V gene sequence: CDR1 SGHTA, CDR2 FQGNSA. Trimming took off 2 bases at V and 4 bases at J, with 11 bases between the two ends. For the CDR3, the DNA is TGTGCCAGCAGCTTATCGCTAGGGGTAGAGACCCAGTACTTC. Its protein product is CASSLSLGVETQYF.

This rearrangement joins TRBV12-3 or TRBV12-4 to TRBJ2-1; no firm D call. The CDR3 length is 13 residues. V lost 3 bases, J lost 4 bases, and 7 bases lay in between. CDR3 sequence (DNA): TGTGCCAGCAGTTTGGAAGAATACAATGAGCAGTTCTTC. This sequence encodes CASSLEEYNEQFF.

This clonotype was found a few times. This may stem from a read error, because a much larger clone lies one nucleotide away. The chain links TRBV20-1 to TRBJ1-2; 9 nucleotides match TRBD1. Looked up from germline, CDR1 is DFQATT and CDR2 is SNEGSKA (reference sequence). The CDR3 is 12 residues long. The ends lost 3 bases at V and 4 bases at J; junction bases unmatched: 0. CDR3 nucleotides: TGCAGTGCTAGGACAGGGGGCTATGGCTACACCTTC. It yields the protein CSARTGGYGYTF.

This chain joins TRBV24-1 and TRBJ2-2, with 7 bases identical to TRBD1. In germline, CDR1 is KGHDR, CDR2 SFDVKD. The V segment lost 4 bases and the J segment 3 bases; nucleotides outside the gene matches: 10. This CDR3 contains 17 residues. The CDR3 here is CATSDSITGAYTGELFF. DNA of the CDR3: TGTGCCACCAGTGACTCAATAACAGGGGCCTACACCGGGGAGCTGTTTTTT.

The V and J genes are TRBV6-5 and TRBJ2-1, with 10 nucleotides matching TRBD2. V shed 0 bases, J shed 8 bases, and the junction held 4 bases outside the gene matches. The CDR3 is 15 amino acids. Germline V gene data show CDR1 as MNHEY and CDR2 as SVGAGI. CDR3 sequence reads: CASSYSASGSYEQFF. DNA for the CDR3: TGTGCCAGCAGTTACTCGGCTAGCGGGAGTTATGAGCAGTTCTTC.

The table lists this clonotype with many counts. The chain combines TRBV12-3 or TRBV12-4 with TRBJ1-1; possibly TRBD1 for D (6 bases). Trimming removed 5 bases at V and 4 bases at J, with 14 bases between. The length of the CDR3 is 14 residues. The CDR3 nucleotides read TGTGCCAGCAGTCTAGGGGGGGCCATCACTGAAGCTTTCTTT. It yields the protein CASSLGGAITEAFF.

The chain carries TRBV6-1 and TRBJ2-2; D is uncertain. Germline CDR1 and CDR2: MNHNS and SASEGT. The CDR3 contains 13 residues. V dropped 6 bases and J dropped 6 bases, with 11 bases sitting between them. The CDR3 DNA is TGTGCCAGCAGGGGTACCGTCGCCGGGGAGCTGTTTTTT. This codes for CASRGTVAGELFF.

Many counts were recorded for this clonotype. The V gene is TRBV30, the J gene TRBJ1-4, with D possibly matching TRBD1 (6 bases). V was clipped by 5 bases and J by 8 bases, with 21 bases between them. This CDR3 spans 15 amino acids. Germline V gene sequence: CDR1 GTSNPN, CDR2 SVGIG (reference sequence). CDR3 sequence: CAWALLRGHGEKLFF. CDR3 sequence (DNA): TGTGCCTGGGCCCTTTTGAGGGGACACGGGGAAAAACTGTTTTTT.

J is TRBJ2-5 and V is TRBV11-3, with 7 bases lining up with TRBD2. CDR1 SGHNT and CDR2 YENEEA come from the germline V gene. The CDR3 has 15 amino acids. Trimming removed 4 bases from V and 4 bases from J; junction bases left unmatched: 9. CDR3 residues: CASSSLKGRGETQYF. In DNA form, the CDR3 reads TGTGCCAGCAGCTCTTTAAAGGGGAGGGGAGAGACCCAGTACTTC. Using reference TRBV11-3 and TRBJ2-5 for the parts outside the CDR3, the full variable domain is EAGVVQSPRYKIIEKKQPVAFWCNPISGHNTLYWYLQNLGQGPELLIRYENEEAVDDSQLPKDRFSAERLKGVDSTLKIQPAELGDSAVYLCASSSLKGRGETQYFGPGTRLLVL.

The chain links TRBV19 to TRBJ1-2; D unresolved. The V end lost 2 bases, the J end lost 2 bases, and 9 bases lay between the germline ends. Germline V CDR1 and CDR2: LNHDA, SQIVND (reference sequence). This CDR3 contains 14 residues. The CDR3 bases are TGTGCCAGTAGTATATGGGGTCAGAACTATGGCTACACCTTC. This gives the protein CASSIWGQNYGYTF.

As DNA, the CDR3 is TGTGCCAGCAGCCAAGGAGATACAAGGCGGGAAGCTTTCTTT. Protein product: CASSQGDTRREAFF. The chain has TRBV3-1 and TRBJ1-1, with D uncertain. CDR1 is LGHDT and CDR2 is YNNKEL in the germline V gene (reference sequence). Trimming stripped 1 base from V and 8 bases from J, with 14 bases between. The CDR3 has 14 residues.

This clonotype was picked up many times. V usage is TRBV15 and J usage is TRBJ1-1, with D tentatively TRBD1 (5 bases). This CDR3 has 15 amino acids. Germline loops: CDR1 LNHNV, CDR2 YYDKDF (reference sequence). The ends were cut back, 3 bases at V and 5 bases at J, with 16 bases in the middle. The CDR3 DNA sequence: TGTGCCACCAGCAGCCCTAAATCAGGGCGGACTGAAGCTTTCTTT. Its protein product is CATSSPKSGRTEAFF.

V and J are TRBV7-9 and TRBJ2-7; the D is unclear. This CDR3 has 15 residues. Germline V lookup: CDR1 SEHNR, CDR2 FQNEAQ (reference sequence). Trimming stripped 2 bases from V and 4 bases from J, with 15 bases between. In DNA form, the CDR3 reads TGTGCCAGCAGCTTATACCCAGCGTTGACTTACGAGCAGTACTTC. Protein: CASSLYPALTYEQYF.

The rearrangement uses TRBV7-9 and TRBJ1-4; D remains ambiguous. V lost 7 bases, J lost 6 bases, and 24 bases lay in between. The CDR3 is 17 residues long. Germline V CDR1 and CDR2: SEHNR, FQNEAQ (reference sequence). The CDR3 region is CASTSPFAPQGDEKLFF. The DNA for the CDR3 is TGTGCCAGCACCTCGCCCTTCGCACCTCAAGGCGATGAAAAACTGTTTTTT.

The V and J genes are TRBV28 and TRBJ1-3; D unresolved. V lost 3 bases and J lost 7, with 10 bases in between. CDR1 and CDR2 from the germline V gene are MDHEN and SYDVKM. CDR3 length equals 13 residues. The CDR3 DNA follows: TGTGCCAGCAGTTTTAACTTCGGTAACACCATATATTTT. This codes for CASSFNFGNTIYF.

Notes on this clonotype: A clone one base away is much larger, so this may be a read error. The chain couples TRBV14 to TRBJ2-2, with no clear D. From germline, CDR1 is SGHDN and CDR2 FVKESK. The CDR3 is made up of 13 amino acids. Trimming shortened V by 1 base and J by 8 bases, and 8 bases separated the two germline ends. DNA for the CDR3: TGTGCCAGCAGCCAAGGCGGCGGAGGGGAGCTGTTTTTT. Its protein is CASSQGGGGELFF. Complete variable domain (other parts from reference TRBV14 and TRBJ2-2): EAGVTQFPSHSVIEKGQTVTLRCDPISGHDNLYWYRRVMGKEIKFLLHFVKESKQDESGMPNNRFLAERTGGTYSTLKVQPAELEDSGVYFCASSQGGGGELFFGEGSRLTVL.

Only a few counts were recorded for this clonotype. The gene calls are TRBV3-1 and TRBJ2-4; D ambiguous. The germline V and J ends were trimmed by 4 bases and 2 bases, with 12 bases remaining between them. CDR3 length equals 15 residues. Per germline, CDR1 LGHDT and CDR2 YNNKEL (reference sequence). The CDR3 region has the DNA TGTGCCAGCAGCCGCCACGACATGTCCAAAAACATTCAGTACTTC. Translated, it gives CASSRHDMSKNIQYF.

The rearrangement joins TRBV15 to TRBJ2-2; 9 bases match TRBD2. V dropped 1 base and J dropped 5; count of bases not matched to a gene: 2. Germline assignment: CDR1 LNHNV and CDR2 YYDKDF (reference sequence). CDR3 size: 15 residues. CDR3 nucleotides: TGTGCCACCAGCAGAGCCCTAGCGGGAACCGGGGAGCTGTTTTTT. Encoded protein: CATSRALAGTGELFF.

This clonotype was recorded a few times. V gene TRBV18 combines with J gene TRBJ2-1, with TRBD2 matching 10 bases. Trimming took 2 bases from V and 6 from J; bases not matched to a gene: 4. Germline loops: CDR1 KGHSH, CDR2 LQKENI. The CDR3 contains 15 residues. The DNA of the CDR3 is TGTGCCAGCTCACCAGGACTAGCGGCAGGCAATGAGCAGTTCTTC. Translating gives CASSPGLAAGNEQFF.

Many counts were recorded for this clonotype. The CDR3 DNA reads as TGTGCCAGTACCCCCCTCCCGGGGTCCTACGAGCAGTACTTC. Translated: CASTPLPGSYEQYF. The J gene is TRBJ2-7, the V gene TRBV28, with D maybe TRBD2 (5 bases). This CDR3 contains 14 residues. Trimming stripped 9 bases from V and 1 base from J, with 16 bases between. Germline CDR1 and CDR2: MDHEN and SYDVKM.

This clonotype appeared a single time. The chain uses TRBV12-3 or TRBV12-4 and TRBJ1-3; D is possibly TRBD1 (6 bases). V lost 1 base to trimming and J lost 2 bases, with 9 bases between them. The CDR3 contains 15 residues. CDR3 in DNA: TGTGCCAGCAGTTTAGGGACAGTCCCTGGAAACACCATATATTTT. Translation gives CASSLGTVPGNTIYF.